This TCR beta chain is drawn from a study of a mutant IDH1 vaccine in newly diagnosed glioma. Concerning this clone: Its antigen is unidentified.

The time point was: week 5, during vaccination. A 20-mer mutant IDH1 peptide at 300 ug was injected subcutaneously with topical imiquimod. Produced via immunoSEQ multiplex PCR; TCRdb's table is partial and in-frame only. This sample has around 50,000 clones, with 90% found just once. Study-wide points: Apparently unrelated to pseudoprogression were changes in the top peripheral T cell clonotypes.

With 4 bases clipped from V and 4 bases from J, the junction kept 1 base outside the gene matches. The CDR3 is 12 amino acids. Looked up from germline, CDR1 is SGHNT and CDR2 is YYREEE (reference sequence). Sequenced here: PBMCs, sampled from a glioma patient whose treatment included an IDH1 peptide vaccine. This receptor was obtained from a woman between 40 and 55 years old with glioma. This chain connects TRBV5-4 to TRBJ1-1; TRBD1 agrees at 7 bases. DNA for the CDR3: TGTGCCAGCAGCCCAGGGGGCACTGAAGCTTTCTTT. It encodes CASSPGGTEAFF.